These 14 T cell receptor beta chains came from one sample sequenced in a study of T-cell reconstitution after alpha-beta-depleted transplantation in children. This sample's TCRbeta library carried unique molecular identifier barcodes. Using its own MiXCR run on the PCR reads, TCRdb lists one record per CDR3 protein. The table shows hundreds of thousands of distinct CDR3 sequences, with over 10% occurring only once. Sequenced here: PBMCs, mostly from graft donor cells, sampled 360 days after TCRalphabeta/CD19-depleted stem cell transplant. The receptor source for this set is a male patient between 5 and 17 years old who had a stem cell transplant for acute myeloid leukemia, so the T cells may come from the graft donor.

This clonotype was counted only a few times. The chain has TRBV5-1 and TRBJ2-5; 10 bases match TRBD2. Per germline, CDR1 SGHRS and CDR2 YFSETQ. The CDR3 runs 15 residues. The V segment lost 4 bases and the J segment 2 bases; nucleotides outside the gene matches: 5. The CDR3 is CASSPGLAPQETQYF. CDR3 sequence (DNA): TGCGCCAGCAGCCCGGGACTAGCGCCACAAGAGACCCAGTACTTC.

The chain joins TRBV20-1 to TRBJ1-3; possibly TRBD1 for D (6 bases). Deletions cut 3 bases from V and 2 bases from J, with 8 bases between. CDR1 is DFQATT and CDR2 is SNEGSKA in the germline V gene (reference sequence). This CDR3 is built from 13 residues. Written as DNA, the CDR3 is TGCAGTGCTAGCGGGACAACTGGAAACACCATATATTTT. The encoded protein is CSASGTTGNTIYF.

This sequence joins TRBV7-3 and TRBJ2-2; D gene uncertain. The CDR3 length is 16 residues. From germline, CDR1 is SGHTA and CDR2 FQGTGA. V was clipped by 5 bases and J by 4 bases, with 17 bases between them. CDR3 amino acids: CASSPIKGPPTGELFF. Here the CDR3 DNA reads TGTGCCAGCAGCCCTATTAAGGGCCCTCCCACCGGGGAGCTGTTTTTT.

J is TRBJ2-1 and V is TRBV5-6; D is possibly TRBD2 (6 bases). This CDR3 contains 16 residues. The germline V gene encodes CDR1 SGHDT and CDR2 YYEEEE. The V and J ends lost 3 bases and 5 bases respectively, with 18 bases between them. In DNA form, the CDR3 reads TGTGCCAGCAGCTGGGACTCTTTCTACCTTGACAATGAGCAGTTCTTC. Translated, it gives CASSWDSFYLDNEQFF.

This chain connects TRBV20-1 to TRBJ2-7, with D hard to call. V was shortened by 7 bases and J by 2 bases, with 9 bases between the two germline ends. The CDR3 totals 11 residues. Per germline, CDR1 DFQATT and CDR2 SNEGSKA (reference sequence). As DNA, the CDR3 is TGCAGTGGTCGACTTACCTACGAGCAGTACTTC. Amino acids: CSGRLTYEQYF.

This clonotype was observed a few times. The chain combines TRBV7-2 with TRBJ1-2; D ambiguous. Between the trimmed V and J ends, which lost 4 bases and 4 bases, there was a span of 16 bases. There are 15 residues in the CDR3. Germline values: CDR1 SGHTA, CDR2 FQGNSA. CDR3 in DNA: TGTGCCAGCAGCTCCTTGTTAAGGCCGAGCTATGGCTACACCTTC. This gives the protein CASSSLLRPSYGYTF.

CDR3 bases: TGTGCCAGCGGCCAGACAGGACTACTCGAGCAGTACTTC. It yields the protein CASGQTGLLEQYF. The chain carries TRBV5-5 and TRBJ2-7; either TRBD1 or TRBD2 may supply D (6 bases each). The CDR3 totals 13 residues. Germline V gene sequence: CDR1 SGHKS, CDR2 YYEKEE (reference sequence). Trimming cost V 7 bases and J 6 bases, with 17 bases left between them.

The chain joins TRBV9 to TRBJ2-2; 7 bases are a match to TRBD2. The trim removed 2 bases at V and 4 bases at J, leaving 8 bases unmatched. This CDR3 spans 16 amino acids. Germline loops: CDR1 SGDLS, CDR2 YYNGEE. CDR3 nucleotides: TGTGCCAGCAGCGTTAAAGCGGGATCGACCACCGGGGAGCTGTTTTTT. This sequence encodes CASSVKAGSTTGELFF.

This chain uses TRBV7-6 with TRBJ2-5; no firm D call. This CDR3 is 16 amino acids long. V lost 2 bases and J 0 bases, leaving 13 bases between the germline ends. The germline CDR1 and CDR2 sequences are SGHVS and FNYEAQ. The CDR3 reads CASSLMGSRNQETQYF. The CDR3 DNA is TGTGCCAGCAGCTTAATGGGCTCGAGAAACCAAGAGACCCAGTACTTC.

This clonotype was counted between two and nine times. The rearrangement joins TRBV6-2 or TRBV6-3 to TRBJ2-7; tentatively, D is TRBD2 (7 bases). In germline, CDR1 is MNHEY, CDR2 SVGEGT. CDR3 size: 14 residues. V was shortened by 7 bases and J by 4 bases, with 17 bases between the two germline ends. Written as DNA, the CDR3 is TGTGCCAGCAACAACGGGGGGCGCTTATACGAGCAGTACTTC. This translates into CASNNGGRLYEQYF.

J is TRBJ2-7 and V is TRBV19; D is unclear. CDR3 size: 14 residues. V was pared by 3 bases and J by 0 bases, with 9 bases between. Looked up from germline, CDR1 is LNHDA and CDR2 is SQIVND (reference sequence). The CDR3 is CASSINSPSYEQYF. The CDR3 nucleotides read TGTGCCAGTAGTATCAACAGTCCCTCCTACGAGCAGTACTTC.

Points on this clonotype: An end of the junction does not agree with germline; a read error may underlie this. V gene TRBV12-3 or TRBV12-4 combines with J gene TRBJ2-7; D gene ambiguous. The CDR3 extends over 11 amino acids. DNA of the CDR3: TGTGCCAGCAGTTTAGAACCGGTCCCCCTTTTC. This codes for CASSLEPVPLF.

The V and J genes are TRBV14 and TRBJ2-1; 7 nucleotides match TRBD2. The CDR3 runs to 16 residues. Germline values: CDR1 SGHDN, CDR2 FVKESK. The V and J ends lost 3 bases and 8 bases, in that order; junction bases with no gene match: 13. The CDR3 DNA reads as TGTGCCAGCAGCCATAGGAGCGGGACTTCGCCGGATGAGCAGTTCTTC. Its translation: CASSHRSGTSPDEQFF.

The chain links TRBV4-3 to TRBJ2-7, with D unclear. The V and J ends lost 3 bases and 2 bases respectively, with 11 bases between them. Germline V lookup: CDR1 LGHNA, CDR2 YSLEER. This CDR3 spans 14 amino acids. The CDR3 DNA is TGCGCCAGCAGCCACGTCCAGGACCCCTACGAGCAGTACTTC. It is translated as CASSHVQDPYEQYF.